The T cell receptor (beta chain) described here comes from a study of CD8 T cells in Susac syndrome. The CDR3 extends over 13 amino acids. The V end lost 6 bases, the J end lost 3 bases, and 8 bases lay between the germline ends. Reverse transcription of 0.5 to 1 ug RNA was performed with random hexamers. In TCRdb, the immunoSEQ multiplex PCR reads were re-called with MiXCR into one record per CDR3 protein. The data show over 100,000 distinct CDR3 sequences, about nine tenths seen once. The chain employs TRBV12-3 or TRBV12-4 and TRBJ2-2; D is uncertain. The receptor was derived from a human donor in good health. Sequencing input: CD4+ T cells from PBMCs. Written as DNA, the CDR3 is TGTGCCAGCAGCCCCGATCACACCGGGGAGCTGTTTTTT. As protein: CASSPDHTGELFF.